A single sample gave rise to the 6 T cell receptor beta chains below, sequenced in a study of tumor and adjacent non-tumor tissue in lung cancer. A modified ARM-PCR protocol with three rounds of nested PCR amplified TCRbeta. TCRdb analysed the multiplex PCR reads with MiXCR anew, one entry per CDR3 protein. This sample carries over 100,000 distinct CDR3 sequences, more than 70% of them seen once, and the ten largest clones take under 45%. RNA was extracted from bulk tissue without any cell sorting. Sequencing input: lung tumor tissue. The receptor source for this set is a woman aged 55-69 years with non-small cell lung cancer.

For this clonotype: The junction departs from the called germline gene at one end, perhaps through a read error. This chain links TRBV11-3 with TRBJ2-1, with TRBD2 identical over 15 bases. The germline CDR1 and CDR2 sequences are SGHNT and YENEEA. The length of the CDR3 is 19 residues. The CDR3 region is CASTRQGLAGGRSYNQQFF. CDR3 nucleotide sequence: TGTGCCAGCACTCGCCAGGGACTAGCGGGGGGAAGGTCCTACAATCAGCAGTTCTTC.

This clonotype has just a few counts. At one boundary the junction diverges from the germline segment, which might be a read error. The chain has TRBV28 and TRBJ2-7; 10 bases map to TRBD2. Per the germline V gene, CDR1 is MDHEN and CDR2 is SYDVKM. The CDR3 extends over 15 amino acids. The CDR3 is CGSSQGLADTYEQYF. CDR3 nucleotides: TGTGGCAGCAGTCAAGGACTAGCGGACACCTACGAGCAGTACTTC.

A word on this clonotype: A read error may explain this, as a much larger clone is one base away. The J gene is TRBJ2-7, the V gene TRBV6-5, with TRBD2 matching over 8 bases. Per the germline V gene, CDR1 is MNHEY and CDR2 is SVGAGI. The CDR3 spans 12 residues. The CDR3 DNA sequence: TGTGCTAGCGGGAAGGCCTTGGACGAGCAGTACTTC. It translates to CASGKALDEQYF.

In this sample, this clonotype turned up a few times. The chain recombines TRBV7-9 with TRBJ2-1, with TRBD2 matching 7 bases. The CDR3 sequence is 15 residues long. The germline CDR1 and CDR2 sequences are SEHNR and FQNEAQ (reference sequence). Unmatched junction bases numbered 8, after V lost 7 bases and J lost 2 bases. DNA for the CDR3: TGTGCCAGCACCGAGGAGCGGGACGCCTACAATGAGCAGTTCTTC. Its protein product is CASTEERDAYNEQFF.

This clonotype showed up just once. The final CDR3 position lacks the conserved phenylalanine or tryptophan, pointing to a likely read error. The limits of the CDR3 on the DNA are not certain, so only TCRdb's listed CDR3 is given. The chain combines TRBV7-9 with TRBJ2-2. The CDR3 is 13 amino acids in total, end residues counted. CDR1 is SEHNR, CDR2 FQNEAQ, per germline (reference sequence). The CDR3 sequence is CASSLTASGELYI.

Concerning this clonotype itself: A junction end diverges from the germline sequence, so it may reflect a read error. The chain uses TRBV4-3 and TRBJ2-7, with D possibly matching TRBD1 (6 bases). This CDR3 is built from 16 residues. Germline assignment: CDR1 LGHNA and CDR2 YSLEER. The CDR3 region has the DNA TGCGCCAGCATCCAAGATTATGATGACAGGATCGACGAGCAGTACTTC. Its translation: CASIQDYDDRIDEQYF.